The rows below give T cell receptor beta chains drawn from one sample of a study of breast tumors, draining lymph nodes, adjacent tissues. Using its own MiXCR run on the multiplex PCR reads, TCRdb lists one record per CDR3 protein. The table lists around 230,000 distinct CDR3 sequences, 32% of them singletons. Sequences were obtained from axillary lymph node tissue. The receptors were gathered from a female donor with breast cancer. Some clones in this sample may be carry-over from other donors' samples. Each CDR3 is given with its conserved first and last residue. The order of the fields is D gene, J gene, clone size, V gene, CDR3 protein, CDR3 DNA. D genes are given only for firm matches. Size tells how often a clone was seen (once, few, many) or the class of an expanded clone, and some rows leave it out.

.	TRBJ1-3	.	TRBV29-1	CSVGLAGNTIYF	TGCAGCGTCGGACTAGCGGGAAACACCATATATTTT
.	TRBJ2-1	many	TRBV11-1	CASSPKVAYNEQFF	TGTGCCAGCAGCCCCAAGGTAGCTTACAATGAGCAGTTCTTC
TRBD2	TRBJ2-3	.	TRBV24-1	CATSSAGGPDTQYF	TGTGCCACCAGTTCAGCGGGAGGGCCAGATACGCAGTATTTT
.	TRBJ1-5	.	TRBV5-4	CASSLYGAPQPQHF	TGTGCCAGCAGCTTGTACGGGGCCCCTCAGCCCCAGCATTTT
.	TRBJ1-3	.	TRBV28	CASSLLLPSVSTGNTIYF	TGTGCCAGCAGTTTATTATTACCCTCGGTTTCAACTGGAAACACCATATATTTT
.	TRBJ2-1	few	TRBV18	CASSLRDSAEQFF	TGTGCCAGCTCACTGCGGGACAGTGCGGAGCAGTTCTTC
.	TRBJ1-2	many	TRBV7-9	CASSFAGSGYGYTF	TGTGCCAGCAGCTTTGCGGGGTCAGGCTATGGCTACACCTTC
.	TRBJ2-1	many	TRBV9	CASSVGGGIYYNEQFF	TGTGCCAGCAGCGTAGGTGGGGGAATATACTACAATGAGCAGTTCTTC
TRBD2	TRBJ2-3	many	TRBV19	CASSPLAGVGDTQYF	TGTGCCAGTAGTCCCCTAGCGGGAGTAGGAGATACGCAGTATTTT
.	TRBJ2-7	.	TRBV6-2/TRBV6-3	CASSHSEATKEQYF	TGTGCCAGCAGTCACTCGGAGGCGACGAAGGAGCAGTACTTC
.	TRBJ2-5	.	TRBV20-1	CSASGAALRAETQYF	TGCAGTGCTAGTGGGGCGGCATTACGAGCAGAGACCCAGTACTTC
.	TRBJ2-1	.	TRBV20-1	CSARSRRFYNEQFF	TGCAGTGCAAGGAGCAGGCGTTTCTACAATGAGCAGTTCTTC
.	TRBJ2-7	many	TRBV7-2	CASSSTSYEQYF	TGTGCCAGCAGCTCGACCTCCTACGAGCAGTACTTC
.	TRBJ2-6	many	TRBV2	CASEWASTGANVLTF	TGTGCCAGCGAATGGGCATCTACTGGGGCCAACGTCCTGACTTTC
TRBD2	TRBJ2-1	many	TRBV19	CASSTLAGAYNEQFF	TGTGCCAGTAGTACCTTAGCGGGAGCCTACAATGAGCAGTTCTTC
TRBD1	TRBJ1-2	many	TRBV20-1	CSAFRDRDSGYTF	TGCAGTGCTTTCCGGGACAGGGATAGTGGCTACACCTTC
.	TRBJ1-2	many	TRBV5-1	CASSLVQGNGYTF	TGCGCCAGCAGCTTGGTTCAGGGGAATGGCTACACCTTC
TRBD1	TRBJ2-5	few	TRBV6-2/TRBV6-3	CASRPDRGPQETQYF	TGTGCCAGCAGGCCGGACAGGGGGCCTCAAGAGACCCAGTACTTC
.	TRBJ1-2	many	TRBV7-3	CASSPRGYYGYTF	TGTGCCAGCAGCCCCCGCGGGTACTATGGCTACACCTTC
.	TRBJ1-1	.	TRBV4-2	CASSQEAGRQNTEAFF	TGTGCCAGCAGCCAAGAAGCGGGACGGCAGAACACTGAAGCTTTCTTT
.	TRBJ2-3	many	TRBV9	CASSVEGASEADTQYF	TGTGCCAGCAGCGTAGAGGGGGCTAGCGAGGCGGATACGCAGTATTTT
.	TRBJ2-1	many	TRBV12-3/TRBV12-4	CASSFGSYNEQFF	TGTGCCAGCAGCTTTGGTTCCTACAATGAGCAGTTCTTC